This TCR beta chain was captured by sequencing in a study of identical twins. V lost 3 bases to trimming and J lost 2 bases; unmatched junction nucleotides: 6. The CDR3 totals 15 residues. Germline loops: CDR1 MNHEY, CDR2 SMNVEV (reference sequence). TCRdb processed the 5' RACE reads anew with MiXCR; each CDR3 protein has one entry. There are approximately 230,000 distinct CDR3 sequences in the sample; over 5.5% occur only once, and about 15% lies in the top ten. This clonotype has at least ten counts. This sample also belongs to another study, concerning T cells expressing NK-cell markers.

This receptor was obtained from a woman aged 18-30 years in good health. Specimen: CD8+ T cells sorted from blood. This sequence joins TRBV27 and TRBJ2-7; 8 bases fit TRBD2. The CDR3 coding sequence is TGTGCCAGCAGTTTCTCTAGCGGGTTTGCCTACGAGCAGTACTTC. Its protein is CASSFSSGFAYEQYF.